This T cell receptor (beta chain) was captured in a study of blood T cell repertoires in COVID-19. In the study overall: The study drew acute and convalescent COVID-19 samples from the United States, Italy and Spain. In each case, the material was cDNA or gDNA derived from T cells, B-cell-depleted T cells, or PBMCs.

This clone appeared once. Here immunoSEQ multiplex PCR was the method, and the copy in TCRdb shows in-frame clones only, minus some. The profile shows roughly 220,000 clones, 80% to 90% of them singletons. V dropped 5 bases and J dropped 4; count of bases not matched to a gene: 5. Germline CDR1 and CDR2: SGHNT and YENEEA. CDR3 size: 15 residues. This sequence joins TRBV11-3 and TRBJ2-3; 11 bases line up with TRBD1. The TCR comes from a woman aged 40 to 49 who had recovered from COVID-19. Sequenced: peripheral blood. The CDR3 here is CASSLPGQGADTQYF. The CDR3 region has the DNA TGTGCCAGCAGCCTTCCGGGACAGGGGGCAGATACGCAGTATTTT.